A selection of T cell receptor beta chains follows, all from one sample in a study of OX40 agonist ivuxolimab in advanced cancers. This table comes from immunoSEQ multiplex PCR, and its TCRdb copy is limited to in-frame clones, with some not included. The table includes 55,000 to 75,000 clones, over 80% detected once. The sample was CD4+ or CD8+ T cells sorted from blood, taken in a trial of the OX40 agonist ivuxolimab. Receptors were obtained from an adult with an advanced solid tumor such as melanoma, head and neck, liver or kidney cancer. CDR3s include the opening cysteine and the closing phenylalanine or tryptophan. Fields, in order: V gene, D gene, J gene, clone size, CDR3 protein, CDR3 DNA. A D gene is named only where the DNA matches it firmly. Rows may omit the clone size; those that give it use once, few, many or a size class.

V gene: TRBV7-9
D gene: .
J gene: TRBJ2-3
clone size: .
CDR3 protein: CASPINQGRAKDTQYF
CDR3 DNA: TGTGCCAGCCCTATAAACCAGGGAAGAGCTAAAGATACGCAGTATTTT

V gene: TRBV7-9
D gene: .
J gene: TRBJ2-7
clone size: .
CDR3 protein: CASSLGIGVEQYF
CDR3 DNA: TGTGCCAGCAGCTTAGGAATCGGCGTCGAGCAGTACTTC

V gene: TRBV13
D gene: .
J gene: TRBJ1-6
clone size: .
CDR3 protein: CASSLGPTYNSPLHF
CDR3 DNA: TGTGCCAGCAGCTTAGGACCAACATATAATTCACCCCTCCACTTT

V gene: TRBV6-5
D gene: TRBD2
J gene: TRBJ2-7
clone size: .
CDR3 protein: CASSPGLAGVEQYF
CDR3 DNA: TGTGCCAGCAGTCCCGGACTAGCGGGAGTCGAGCAGTACTTC

V gene: TRBV27
D gene: .
J gene: TRBJ2-1
clone size: .
CDR3 protein: CASSVWDGNNEQFF
CDR3 DNA: TGTGCCAGCAGTGTATGGGACGGCAACAATGAGCAGTTCTTC

V gene: TRBV10-3
D gene: TRBD2
J gene: TRBJ2-3
clone size: .
CDR3 protein: CAISLSGPTSGRSPTTDTQYF
CDR3 DNA: TGTGCCATCAGTCTCTCGGGGCCTACTAGCGGGAGGTCTCCGACCACAGATACGCAGTATTTT

V gene: TRBV28
D gene: TRBD1
J gene: TRBJ1-5
clone size: .
CDR3 protein: CASSSPLGQGDQPQHF
CDR3 DNA: TGTGCCAGCAGTTCCCCTCTCGGACAGGGGGATCAGCCCCAGCATTTT

V gene: TRBV6-5
D gene: .
J gene: TRBJ2-7
clone size: .
CDR3 protein: CASSYGRGVYEQYF
CDR3 DNA: TGTGCCAGCAGTTACGGCAGGGGGGTGTACGAGCAGTACTTC

V gene: TRBV14
D gene: .
J gene: TRBJ2-3
clone size: .
CDR3 protein: CASSQESVGISTDTQYF
CDR3 DNA: TGTGCCAGCAGCCAAGAGAGCGTTGGGATCAGCACAGATACGCAGTATTTT

V gene: TRBV28
D gene: TRBD2
J gene: TRBJ2-2
clone size: few
CDR3 protein: CASSRDYLSPGELFF
CDR3 DNA: TGTGCCAGCAGTAGGGACTACCTTTCCCCCGGGGAGCTGTTTTTT

V gene: TRBV7-6
D gene: .
J gene: TRBJ2-3
clone size: .
CDR3 protein: CASSLGSGTDTQYF
CDR3 DNA: TGTGCCAGCAGCTTAGGCTCTGGCACAGATACGCAGTATTTT

V gene: TRBV4-3
D gene: .
J gene: TRBJ2-6
clone size: .
CDR3 protein: CASSPRHVGSGANVLTF
CDR3 DNA: TGCGCCAGCAGCCCAAGACACGTTGGGTCTGGGGCCAACGTCCTGACTTTC

V gene: TRBV9
D gene: TRBD2
J gene: TRBJ2-1
clone size: .
CDR3 protein: CASSPSGRAGENEQFF
CDR3 DNA: TGTGCCAGCTCCCCTAGCGGGAGGGCCGGAGAGAATGAGCAGTTCTTC

V gene: TRBV4-3
D gene: .
J gene: TRBJ2-1
clone size: .
CDR3 protein: CASSQELGEWEQFF
CDR3 DNA: TGCGCCAGCAGCCAAGAGCTAGGGGAGTGGGAGCAGTTCTTC

V gene: TRBV27
D gene: .
J gene: TRBJ1-2
clone size: once
CDR3 protein: CASSLTENYGYTF
CDR3 DNA: TGTGCCAGCAGTTTAACAGAAAACTATGGCTACACCTTC

V gene: TRBV27
D gene: .
J gene: TRBJ2-7
clone size: .
CDR3 protein: CASTTGLSGQGEPYEQYF
CDR3 DNA: TGTGCCAGCACCACTGGGCTCTCAGGGCAAGGGGAGCCCTACGAGCAGTACTTC

V gene: TRBV4-3
D gene: .
J gene: TRBJ1-5
clone size: .
CDR3 protein: CASSQDRGTQPQHF
CDR3 DNA: TGCGCCAGCAGCCAAGATAGGGGTACTCAGCCCCAGCATTTT

V gene: TRBV29-1
D gene: TRBD1
J gene: TRBJ2-7
clone size: .
CDR3 protein: CSVATGGSEQYF
CDR3 DNA: TGCAGCGTTGCGACAGGGGGCAGCGAGCAGTACTTC

V gene: TRBV12-5
D gene: TRBD1
J gene: TRBJ2-5
clone size: .
CDR3 protein: CASGLSTGDQETQYF
CDR3 DNA: TGTGCTAGTGGTTTGTCCACAGGGGACCAAGAGACCCAGTACTTC

V gene: TRBV27
D gene: TRBD1
J gene: TRBJ2-1
clone size: .
CDR3 protein: CASSSGGPPYNEQFF
CDR3 DNA: TGTGCCAGCAGTTCAGGGGGACCGCCCTACAATGAGCAGTTCTTC

V gene: TRBV18
D gene: TRBD2
J gene: TRBJ2-1
clone size: .
CDR3 protein: CASSPQAGGNNEQFF
CDR3 DNA: TGTGCCAGCTCTCCCCAAGCGGGAGGTAACAATGAGCAGTTCTTC

V gene: TRBV27
D gene: .
J gene: TRBJ2-7
clone size: .
CDR3 protein: CASSLSRTFYEQYF
CDR3 DNA: TGTGCCAGCAGTTTATCGAGGACGTTCTATGAGCAGTACTTC

V gene: TRBV7-6
D gene: .
J gene: TRBJ2-7
clone size: once
CDR3 protein: CASSSRSTVEQYF
CDR3 DNA: TGTGCCAGCAGCTCCCGATCGACAGTCGAGCAGTACTTC

V gene: TRBV6-1
D gene: TRBD2
J gene: TRBJ2-7
clone size: .
CDR3 protein: CASSLGLAGTYEQYF
CDR3 DNA: TGTGCCAGCAGTTTAGGACTAGCGGGAACCTACGAGCAGTACTTC

V gene: TRBV6-1
D gene: TRBD1
J gene: TRBJ2-7
clone size: .
CDR3 protein: CASSTGVYEQYF
CDR3 DNA: TGTGCCAGCAGTACAGGGGTCTACGAGCAGTACTTC

V gene: TRBV11-2
D gene: TRBD1
J gene: TRBJ2-7
clone size: .
CDR3 protein: CASSLGTGSYEQYF
CDR3 DNA: TGTGCCAGCAGCTTGGGGACAGGGTCCTACGAGCAGTACTTC

V gene: TRBV28
D gene: TRBD2
J gene: TRBJ2-2
clone size: .
CDR3 protein: CASSPPASGHSGTGELFF
CDR3 DNA: TGTGCCAGCAGTCCCCCCGCTAGCGGCCACTCGGGCACCGGGGAGCTGTTTTTT

V gene: TRBV28
D gene: TRBD2
J gene: TRBJ2-1
clone size: .
CDR3 protein: CASSLSGFGTSGDNEQFF
CDR3 DNA: TGTGCCAGCAGTTTATCTGGGTTTGGGACTAGCGGAGACAATGAGCAGTTCTTC

V gene: TRBV25-1
D gene: .
J gene: TRBJ2-3
clone size: .
CDR3 protein: CASSESALTDTQYF
CDR3 DNA: TGTGCCAGCAGTGAAAGTGCCCTCACAGATACGCAGTATTTT

V gene: TRBV7-3
D gene: .
J gene: TRBJ2-3
clone size: .
CDR3 protein: CASSLRGGSTDTQYF
CDR3 DNA: TGTGCCAGCAGCTTAAGGGGGGGCAGCACAGATACGCAGTATTTT

V gene: TRBV27
D gene: .
J gene: TRBJ1-5
clone size: .
CDR3 protein: CASSFGINQPQHF
CDR3 DNA: TGTGCCAGCAGTTTCGGCATAAATCAGCCCCAGCATTTT

V gene: TRBV11-2
D gene: TRBD2
J gene: TRBJ2-1
clone size: .
CDR3 protein: CASSLGLAVYNEQFF
CDR3 DNA: TGTGCCAGCAGCTTAGGACTAGCGGTCTACAATGAGCAGTTCTTC

V gene: TRBV28
D gene: .
J gene: TRBJ2-7
clone size: .
CDR3 protein: CASSFGTSSYEQYF
CDR3 DNA: TGTGCCAGCAGTTTCGGTACGTCCTCCTACGAGCAGTACTTC

V gene: TRBV3-2
D gene: .
J gene: TRBJ2-1
clone size: .
CDR3 protein: CAMYEQFF
CDR3 DNA: TGTGCCATGTATGAGCAGTTCTTC

V gene: TRBV28
D gene: TRBD2
J gene: TRBJ2-7
clone size: .
CDR3 protein: CASKLAGGPYEQYF
CDR3 DNA: TGTGCCAGCAAACTAGCGGGAGGGCCTTACGAGCAGTACTTC

V gene: TRBV5-1
D gene: TRBD1
J gene: TRBJ2-7
clone size: .
CDR3 protein: CASSPGQGHMVEQYF
CDR3 DNA: TGCGCCAGCAGCCCTGGACAGGGTCACATGGTCGAGCAGTACTTC

V gene: TRBV27
D gene: .
J gene: TRBJ2-5
clone size: .
CDR3 protein: CASSLSPWIGETQYF
CDR3 DNA: TGTGCCAGCAGTTTATCGCCGTGGATTGGGGAGACCCAGTACTTC

V gene: TRBV27
D gene: TRBD2
J gene: TRBJ2-7
clone size: .
CDR3 protein: CASSLSLVWASGRGQYF
CDR3 DNA: TGTGCCAGCAGTTTATCTCTGGTTTGGGCTAGCGGAAGAGGGCAGTACTTC

V gene: TRBV5-8
D gene: TRBD1
J gene: TRBJ1-5
clone size: .
CDR3 protein: CASSLVSQGARNQPQHF
CDR3 DNA: TGTGCCAGCAGCTTGGTGTCTCAGGGGGCGCGCAATCAGCCCCAGCATTTT

V gene: TRBV27
D gene: TRBD1
J gene: TRBJ2-1
clone size: .
CDR3 protein: CASSPGQGTGSSYNEQFF
CDR3 DNA: TGTGCCAGCAGCCCGGGACAGGGTACCGGGAGCTCCTACAATGAGCAGTTCTTC

V gene: TRBV29-1
D gene: TRBD2
J gene: TRBJ2-2
clone size: .
CDR3 protein: CSVDLGLAGGNTGELFF
CDR3 DNA: TGCAGCGTTGACTTGGGACTAGCGGGAGGGAACACCGGGGAGCTGTTTTTT

V gene: TRBV23-1
D gene: .
J gene: TRBJ2-5
clone size: .
CDR3 protein: CASSQPGRGARETQYF
CDR3 DNA: TGCGCCAGCAGTCAACCAGGACGGGGGGCGCGGGAGACCCAGTACTTC

V gene: TRBV6-6
D gene: .
J gene: TRBJ1-5
clone size: .
CDR3 protein: CASSSGDWNQPQHF
CDR3 DNA: TGTGCCAGCAGTTCCGGGGACTGGAATCAGCCCCAGCATTTT

V gene: TRBV28
D gene: .
J gene: TRBJ2-7
clone size: .
CDR3 protein: CASSFGVSPREQYF
CDR3 DNA: TGTGCCAGCAGTTTTGGGGTCTCACCTCGGGAGCAGTACTTC

V gene: TRBV7-6
D gene: .
J gene: TRBJ2-5
clone size: .
CDR3 protein: CASSLTQGGFLETQYF
CDR3 DNA: TGTGCCAGCAGCTTAACACAGGGCGGATTCTTAGAGACCCAGTACTTC

V gene: TRBV27
D gene: .
J gene: TRBJ1-4
clone size: .
CDR3 protein: CASSARNEKLFF
CDR3 DNA: TGTGCCAGCAGTGCACGTAATGAAAAACTGTTTTTT

V gene: TRBV7-9
D gene: .
J gene: TRBJ2-7
clone size: .
CDR3 protein: CASSRGTGEQYF
CDR3 DNA: TGTGCCAGCAGCCGGGGGACGGGCGAGCAGTACTTC

V gene: TRBV28
D gene: .
J gene: TRBJ2-5
clone size: .
CDR3 protein: CASSPLLETEEETQYF
CDR3 DNA: TGTGCCAGCAGTCCACTCCTAGAGACGGAGGAAGAGACCCAGTACTTC

V gene: TRBV11-2
D gene: .
J gene: TRBJ2-3
clone size: .
CDR3 protein: CASSKPLAVIADTQYF
CDR3 DNA: TGTGCCAGCAGCAAACCCCTTGCGGTGATCGCAGATACGCAGTATTTT

V gene: TRBV4-3
D gene: TRBD1
J gene: TRBJ2-7
clone size: .
CDR3 protein: CASSQDVTGGPYEQYF
CDR3 DNA: TGCGCCAGCAGCCAAGATGTTACAGGGGGACCCTACGAGCAGTACTTC

V gene: TRBV7-9
D gene: .
J gene: TRBJ1-1
clone size: .
CDR3 protein: CASSLDLPVEDTEAFF
CDR3 DNA: TGTGCCAGCAGCTTAGATCTCCCCGTTGAGGACACTGAAGCTTTCTTT

V gene: TRBV10-3
D gene: .
J gene: TRBJ2-7
clone size: .
CDR3 protein: CAISEVTSKHPYEQYF
CDR3 DNA: TGTGCCATCAGTGAGGTAACTAGCAAACACCCCTACGAGCAGTACTTC